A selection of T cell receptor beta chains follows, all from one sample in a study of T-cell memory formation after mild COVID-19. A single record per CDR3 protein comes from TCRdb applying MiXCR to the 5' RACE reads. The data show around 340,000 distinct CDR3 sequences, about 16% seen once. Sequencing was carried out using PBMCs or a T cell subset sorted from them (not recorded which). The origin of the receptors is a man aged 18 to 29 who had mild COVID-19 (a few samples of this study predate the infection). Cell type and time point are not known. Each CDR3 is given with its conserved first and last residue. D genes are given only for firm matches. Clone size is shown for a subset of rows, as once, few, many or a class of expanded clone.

TGTGCCAGCAGCTTAGCACCGAACACTGAAGCTTTCTTT CASSLAPNTEAFF TRBV13 . TRBJ1-1 many
TGTGCCAGCAGTTATCCTGGGGGGTCGGGGAATCAGCCCCAGCATTTT CASSYPGGSGNQPQHF TRBV6-6 . TRBJ1-5 few
TGTGCCAGCAGTAGCGGGGGGGCCACAGATACGCAGTATTTT CASSSGGATDTQYF TRBV6-4 TRBD2 TRBJ2-3 .
TGTGCCAGCAGTCGGGGACAGGGGGATCTTGAGCAGTTCTTC CASSRGQGDLEQFF TRBV7-7 TRBD1 TRBJ2-1 few
TGTGCCAGTAGTATTACGGGGGTAGGCACTGAAGCTTTCTTT CASSITGVGTEAFF TRBV19 . TRBJ1-1 few
TGTGCCAGCAGACGACAGGGAGAGGCCAAAAACATTCAGTACTTC CASRRQGEAKNIQYF TRBV12-3/TRBV12-4 TRBD1 TRBJ2-4 many
TGTGCCAGCAGCTTAGCACTGGGACAGGCCTCCCGGGGCAATCAGCCCCAGCATTTT CASSLALGQASRGNQPQHF TRBV7-2 TRBD1 TRBJ1-5 once
TGCGCCAGCAGCCACCCGGGACAGTCCTACGAGCAGTACTTC CASSHPGQSYEQYF TRBV4-1 TRBD1 TRBJ2-7 few
TGTGCCAGCAGTTTGGGCGCTGGCTACACCTTC CASSLGAGYTF TRBV12-3/TRBV12-4 . TRBJ1-2 .
TGCGCCAGCAGCCGAGGACAGGGTTCGGCCGGGGAGCTGTTTTTT CASSRGQGSAGELFF TRBV4-3 TRBD1 TRBJ2-2 many
TGCGCCAGCAAGTGGGGATTGAATGAGCAGTTCTTC CASKWGLNEQFF TRBV5-1 . TRBJ2-1 many
TGTGCCAGCAGCCAAGGTGGACAGCCGTTCTTC CASSQGGQPFF TRBV14 . TRBJ2-1 .
TGCGCCAGCAGCTTGGCCCGGGCAGGCCGGGGGAATGAGCAGTTCTTC CASSLARAGRGNEQFF TRBV5-1 . TRBJ2-1 many
TGCGCCAGCGGGACAGGGGCCACAGATACGCAGTATTTT CASGTGATDTQYF TRBV5-1 TRBD1 TRBJ2-3 .
TGTGCCAGCAGCCTACCGGGACGGGCAGCAGATACGCAGTATTTT CASSLPGRAADTQYF TRBV5-4 . TRBJ2-3 .
TGCGCCAGCAGGGGACAGCAGAACACTGAAGCTTTCTTT CASRGQQNTEAFF TRBV5-1 TRBD1 TRBJ1-1 many
TGTGCCACCAGCAGTGGCCTCTGGCAGATCTATCAGCCCCAGCATTTT CATSSGLWQIYQPQHF TRBV15 . TRBJ1-5 .
TGTGCCAGTAGTATTTTTCCGGGGCGAGGCACAGATACGCAGTATTTT CASSIFPGRGTDTQYF TRBV19 . TRBJ2-3 .
TGTGCCAGCAGTCCCCGAGAGCGGGGGTCACTGGGAAACATTCAGTACTTC CASSPRERGSLGNIQYF TRBV6-2/TRBV6-3 TRBD2 TRBJ2-4 few
TGCGCCAGCAGCTTGTTCGGGGGGGAAGAGACCCAGTACTTC CASSLFGGEETQYF TRBV5-1 TRBD2 TRBJ2-5 many
TGCGCCAGCAGCTTGTCCTTAAATGAAAAACTGTTTTTT CASSLSLNEKLFF TRBV5-1 . TRBJ1-4 few
TGTGCTATCAGCGGTAGGCATCAGGGCCCCGGCTCCTACGAGCAGTACTTC CAISGRHQGPGSYEQYF TRBV6-6 . TRBJ2-7 .
TGCGCCAGCAGCCTACTGACAGGGGAAACCTACGAGCAGTACTTC CASSLLTGETYEQYF TRBV5-1 TRBD1 TRBJ2-7 many
TGTGCCAGCAGCCAAAACTGGGGGGCCTACGAGCAGTACTTC CASSQNWGAYEQYF TRBV14 . TRBJ2-7 .
TGTGCCAGCAGCCAGGTCACAGGGAACACTGAAGCTTTCTTT CASSQVTGNTEAFF TRBV3-1 . TRBJ1-1 many
TGTGCCAGTAGTAAGGGACAGCCCTACGAGCAGTACTTC CASSKGQPYEQYF TRBV19 TRBD1 TRBJ2-7 few
TGTGCCAGCAGCTTAGTATCGGGGGAGACCCAGTACTTC CASSLVSGETQYF TRBV7-2 . TRBJ2-5 many
TGTGCCAGCAGCTTCGGGGGGGCGGACACCGGGGAGCTGTTTTTT CASSFGGADTGELFF TRBV5-4 TRBD2 TRBJ2-2 many
TGCGCCAGCAGCCAAGTCGTCAGGGGGGGGAAAAACATTCAGTACTTC CASSQVVRGGKNIQYF TRBV4-3 . TRBJ2-4 .
TGTGCCCTCCGATCATCGGGGGCAACTAATGAAAAACTGTTTTTT CALRSSGATNEKLFF TRBV15 . TRBJ1-4 .
TGCGCCAGCAGCTTGGCCGTCAGGGGCGAGCAGTACTTC CASSLAVRGEQYF TRBV5-1 . TRBJ2-7 many